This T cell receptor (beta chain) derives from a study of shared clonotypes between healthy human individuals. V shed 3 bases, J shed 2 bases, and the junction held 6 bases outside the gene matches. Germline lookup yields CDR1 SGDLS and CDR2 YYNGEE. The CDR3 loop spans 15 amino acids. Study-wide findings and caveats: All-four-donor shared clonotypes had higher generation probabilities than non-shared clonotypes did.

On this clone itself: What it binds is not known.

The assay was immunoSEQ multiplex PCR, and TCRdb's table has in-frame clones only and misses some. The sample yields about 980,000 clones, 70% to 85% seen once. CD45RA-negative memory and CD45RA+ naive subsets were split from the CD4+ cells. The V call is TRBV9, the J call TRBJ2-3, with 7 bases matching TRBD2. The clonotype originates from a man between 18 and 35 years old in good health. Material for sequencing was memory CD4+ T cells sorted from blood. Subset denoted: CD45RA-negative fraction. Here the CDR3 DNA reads TGTGCCAGCAGCGCGACCGGGGGGTACACAGATACGCAGTATTTT. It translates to CASSATGGYTDTQYF.